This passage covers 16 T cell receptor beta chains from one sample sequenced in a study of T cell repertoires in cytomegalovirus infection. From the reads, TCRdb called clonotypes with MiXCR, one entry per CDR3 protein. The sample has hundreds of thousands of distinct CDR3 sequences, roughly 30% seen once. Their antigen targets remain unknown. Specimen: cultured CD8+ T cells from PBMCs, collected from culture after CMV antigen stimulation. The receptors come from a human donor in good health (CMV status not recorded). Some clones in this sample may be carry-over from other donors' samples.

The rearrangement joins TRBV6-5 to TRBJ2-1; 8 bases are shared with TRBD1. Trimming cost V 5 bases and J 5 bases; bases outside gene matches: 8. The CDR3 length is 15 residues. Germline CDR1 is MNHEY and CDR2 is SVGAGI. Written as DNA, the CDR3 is TGTGCCAGCAGTCAGGGGGCCCCACGGGACAATGAGCAGTTCTTC. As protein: CASSQGAPRDNEQFF.

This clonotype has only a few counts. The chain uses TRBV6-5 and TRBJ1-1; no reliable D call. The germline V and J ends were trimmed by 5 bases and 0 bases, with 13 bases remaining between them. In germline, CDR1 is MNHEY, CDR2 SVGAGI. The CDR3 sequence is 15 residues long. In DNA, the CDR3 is TGTGCCAGCAGTGACACCGGGCTGATGAACACTGAAGCTTTCTTT. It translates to CASSDTGLMNTEAFF.

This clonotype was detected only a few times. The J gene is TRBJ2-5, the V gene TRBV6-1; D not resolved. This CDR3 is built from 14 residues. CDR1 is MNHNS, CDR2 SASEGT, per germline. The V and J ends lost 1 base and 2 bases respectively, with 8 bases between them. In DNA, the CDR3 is TGTGCCAGCAGTGAAGGCACAAATCAAGAGACCCAGTACTTC. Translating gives CASSEGTNQETQYF.

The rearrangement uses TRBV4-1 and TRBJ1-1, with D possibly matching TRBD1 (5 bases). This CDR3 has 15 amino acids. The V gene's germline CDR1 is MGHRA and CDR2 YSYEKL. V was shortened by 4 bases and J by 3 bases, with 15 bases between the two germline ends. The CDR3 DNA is TGCGCCAGCAGCCGCCTTTGGGGCAGGGACACTGAAGCTTTCTTT. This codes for CASSRLWGRDTEAFF.

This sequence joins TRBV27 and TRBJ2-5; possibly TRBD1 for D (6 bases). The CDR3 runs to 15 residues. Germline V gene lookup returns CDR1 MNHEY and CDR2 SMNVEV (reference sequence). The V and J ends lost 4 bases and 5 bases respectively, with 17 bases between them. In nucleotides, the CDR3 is TGTGCCAGCAGTTCGGGCCAACAGGGAATTGAGACCCAGTACTTC. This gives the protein CASSSGQQGIETQYF.

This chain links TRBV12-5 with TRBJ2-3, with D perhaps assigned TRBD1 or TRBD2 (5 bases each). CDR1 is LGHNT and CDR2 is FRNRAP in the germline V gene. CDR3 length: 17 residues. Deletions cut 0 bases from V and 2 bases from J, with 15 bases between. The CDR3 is CASGLVGTGRATDTQYF. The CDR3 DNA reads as TGTGCTAGTGGTTTGGTGGGGACCGGAAGGGCCACAGATACGCAGTATTTT.

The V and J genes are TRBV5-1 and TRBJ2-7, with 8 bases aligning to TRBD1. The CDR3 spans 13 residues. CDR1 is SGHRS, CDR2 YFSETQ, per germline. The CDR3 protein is CANSPTGVHEQYV. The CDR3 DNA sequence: TGCGCCAACAGCCCGACAGGGGTCCACGAGCAGTACGTC.

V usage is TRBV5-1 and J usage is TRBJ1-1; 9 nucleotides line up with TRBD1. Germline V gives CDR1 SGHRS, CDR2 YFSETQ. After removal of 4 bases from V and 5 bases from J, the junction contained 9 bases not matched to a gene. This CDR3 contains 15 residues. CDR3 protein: CASSTQQGADTEAFF. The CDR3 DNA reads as TGCGCCAGCAGCACTCAACAGGGGGCGGATACTGAAGCTTTCTTT.

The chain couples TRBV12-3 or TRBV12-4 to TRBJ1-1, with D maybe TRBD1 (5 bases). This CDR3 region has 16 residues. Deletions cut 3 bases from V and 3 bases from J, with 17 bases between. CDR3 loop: CASSFKQGAPDTEAFF. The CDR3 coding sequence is TGTGCCAGCAGTTTTAAGCAAGGGGCCCCGGACACTGAAGCTTTCTTT.

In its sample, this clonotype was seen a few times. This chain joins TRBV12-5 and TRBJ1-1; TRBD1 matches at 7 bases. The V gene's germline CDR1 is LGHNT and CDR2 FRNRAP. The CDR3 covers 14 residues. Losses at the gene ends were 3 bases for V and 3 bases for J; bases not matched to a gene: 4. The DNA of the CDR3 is TGTGCTAGTGGTTTTCAGGGGGTTTACACTGAAGCTTTCTTT. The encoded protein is CASGFQGVYTEAFF.

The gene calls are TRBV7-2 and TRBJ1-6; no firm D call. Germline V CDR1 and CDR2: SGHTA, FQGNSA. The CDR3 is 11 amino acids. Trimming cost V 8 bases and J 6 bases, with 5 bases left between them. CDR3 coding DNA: TGTGCCAGCGCCTCTAATTCACCCCTCCACTTT. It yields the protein CASASNSPLHF.

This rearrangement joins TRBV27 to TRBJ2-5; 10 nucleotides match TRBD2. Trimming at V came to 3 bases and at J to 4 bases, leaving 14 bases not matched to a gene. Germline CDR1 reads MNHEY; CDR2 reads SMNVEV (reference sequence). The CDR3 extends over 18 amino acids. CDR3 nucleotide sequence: TGTGCCAGCAGTTTGGAGAAACGGAGCGGGGGGGCCGGAGAGACCCAGTACTTC. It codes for CASSLEKRSGGAGETQYF.

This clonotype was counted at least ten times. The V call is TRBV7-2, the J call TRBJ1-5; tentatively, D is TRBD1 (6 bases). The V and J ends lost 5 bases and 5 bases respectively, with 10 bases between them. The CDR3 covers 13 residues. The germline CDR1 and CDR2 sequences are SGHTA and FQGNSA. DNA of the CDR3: TGTGCCAGCAGCGAACAGGGTTATCAGCCCCAGCATTTT. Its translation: CASSEQGYQPQHF.

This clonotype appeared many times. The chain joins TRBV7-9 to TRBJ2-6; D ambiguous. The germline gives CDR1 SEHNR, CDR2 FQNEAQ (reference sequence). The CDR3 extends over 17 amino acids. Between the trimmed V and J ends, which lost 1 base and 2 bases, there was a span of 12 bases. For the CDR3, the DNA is TGTGCCAGCAGCTTAGTCGAGAAGAGAACTGGGGCCAACGTCCTGACTTTC. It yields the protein CASSLVEKRTGANVLTF.

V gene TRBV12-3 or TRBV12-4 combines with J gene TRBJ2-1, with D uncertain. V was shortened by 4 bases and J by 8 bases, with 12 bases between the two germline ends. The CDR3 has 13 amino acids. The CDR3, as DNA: TGTGCCAGCAGTTCTTCCGTTGGGGATGAGCAGTTCTTC. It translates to CASSSSVGDEQFF.

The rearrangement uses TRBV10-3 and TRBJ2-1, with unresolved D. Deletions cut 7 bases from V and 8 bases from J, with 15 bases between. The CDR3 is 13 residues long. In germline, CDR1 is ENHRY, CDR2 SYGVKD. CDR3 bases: TGTGCCATCACCCCGGAGATGGGCCATGAGCAGTTCTTC. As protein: CAITPEMGHEQFF.